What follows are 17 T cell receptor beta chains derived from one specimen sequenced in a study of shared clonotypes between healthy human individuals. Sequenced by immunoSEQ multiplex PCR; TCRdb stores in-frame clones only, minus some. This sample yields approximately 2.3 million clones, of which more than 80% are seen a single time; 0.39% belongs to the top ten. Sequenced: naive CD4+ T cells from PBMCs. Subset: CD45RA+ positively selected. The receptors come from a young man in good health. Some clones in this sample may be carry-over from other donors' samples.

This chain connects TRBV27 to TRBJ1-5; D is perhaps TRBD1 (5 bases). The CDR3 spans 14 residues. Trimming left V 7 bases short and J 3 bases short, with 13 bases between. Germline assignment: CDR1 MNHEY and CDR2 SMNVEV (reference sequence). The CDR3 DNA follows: TGTGCCAGCACCTTCGGGGGGAACAATCAGCCCCAGCATTTT. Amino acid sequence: CASTFGGNNQPQHF.

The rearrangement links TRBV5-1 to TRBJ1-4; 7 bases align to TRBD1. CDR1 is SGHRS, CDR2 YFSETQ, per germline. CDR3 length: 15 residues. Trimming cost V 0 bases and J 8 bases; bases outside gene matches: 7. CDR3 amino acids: CASSLAAGGREKLFF. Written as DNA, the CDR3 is TGCGCCAGCAGCTTGGCCGCAGGGGGAAGAGAAAAACTGTTTTTT.

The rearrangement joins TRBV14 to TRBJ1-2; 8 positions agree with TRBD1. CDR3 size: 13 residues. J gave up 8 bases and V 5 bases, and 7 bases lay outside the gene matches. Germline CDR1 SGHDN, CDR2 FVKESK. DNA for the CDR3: TGTGCCAGCAGCGCCCGACAGGGGACGGGCTACACCTTC. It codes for CASSARQGTGYTF.

The CDR3, as DNA: TGTGCCAGCAGCCAGGGGCCCTACGAGCAGTACTTC. Its translation is CASSQGPYEQYF. The genes are TRBV7-9 and TRBJ2-7; D is possibly TRBD1 (6 bases). The CDR3 loop spans 12 amino acids. Germline V gives CDR1 SEHNR, CDR2 FQNEAQ (reference sequence). The germline V and J ends were trimmed by 5 bases and 2 bases, with 7 bases remaining between them. The whole variable domain, remainder taken from reference TRBV7-9 and TRBJ2-7, is DTGVSQNPRHKITKRGQNVTFRCDPISEHNRLYWYRQTLGQGPEFLTYFQNEAQLEKSRLLSDRFSAERPKGSFSTLEIQRTEQGDSAMYLCASSQGPYEQYFGPGTRLTVT.

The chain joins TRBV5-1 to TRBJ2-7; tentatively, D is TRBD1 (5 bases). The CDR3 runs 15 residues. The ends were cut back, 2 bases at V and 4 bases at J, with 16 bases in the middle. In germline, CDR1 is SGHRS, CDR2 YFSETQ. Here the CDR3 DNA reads TGCGCCAGCAGCTTATCCACAGGAGACCCGTACGAGCAGTACTTC. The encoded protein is CASSLSTGDPYEQYF.

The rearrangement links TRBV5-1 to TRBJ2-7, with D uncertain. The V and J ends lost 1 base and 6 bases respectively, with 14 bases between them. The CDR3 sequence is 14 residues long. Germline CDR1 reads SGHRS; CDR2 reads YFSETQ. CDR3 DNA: TGCGCCAGCAGCTTGCCTAACCAAACCCCCGAGCAGTACTTC. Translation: CASSLPNQTPEQYF.

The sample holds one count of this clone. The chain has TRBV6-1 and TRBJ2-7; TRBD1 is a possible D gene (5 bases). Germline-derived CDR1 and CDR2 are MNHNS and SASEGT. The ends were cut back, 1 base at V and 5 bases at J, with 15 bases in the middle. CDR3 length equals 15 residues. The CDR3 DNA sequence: TGTGCCAGCAGTGAAGGAAGGGCAGGGCTCAACGAGCAGTACTTC. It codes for CASSEGRAGLNEQYF.

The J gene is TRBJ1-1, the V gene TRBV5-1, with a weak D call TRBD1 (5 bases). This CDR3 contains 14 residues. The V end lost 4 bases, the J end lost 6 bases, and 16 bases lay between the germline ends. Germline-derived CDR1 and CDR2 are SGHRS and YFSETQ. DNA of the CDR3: TGCGCCAGCAGCAAGGCCATAGGGACTCCTGAAGCTTTCTTT. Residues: CASSKAIGTPEAFF.

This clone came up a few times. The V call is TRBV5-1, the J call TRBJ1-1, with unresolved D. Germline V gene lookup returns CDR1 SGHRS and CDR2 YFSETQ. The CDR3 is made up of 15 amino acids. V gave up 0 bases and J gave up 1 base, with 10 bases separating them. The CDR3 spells CASSLETARNTEAFF. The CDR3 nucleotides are TGCGCCAGCAGCTTGGAGACGGCGAGGAACACTGAAGCTTTCTTT.

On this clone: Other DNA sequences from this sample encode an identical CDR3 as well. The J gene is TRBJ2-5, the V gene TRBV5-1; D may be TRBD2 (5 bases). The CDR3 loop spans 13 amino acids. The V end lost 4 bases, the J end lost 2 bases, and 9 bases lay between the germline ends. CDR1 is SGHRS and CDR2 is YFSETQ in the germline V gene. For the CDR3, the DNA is TGCGCCAGCAGCCGGGGATCACAAGAGACCCAGTACTTC. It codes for CASSRGSQETQYF. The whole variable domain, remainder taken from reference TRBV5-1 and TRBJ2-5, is KAGVTQTPRYLIKTRGQQVTLSCSPISGHRSVSWYQQTPGQGLQFLFEYFSETQRNKGNFPGRFSGRQFSNSRSEMNVSTLELGDSALYLCASSRGSQETQYFGPGTRLLVL.

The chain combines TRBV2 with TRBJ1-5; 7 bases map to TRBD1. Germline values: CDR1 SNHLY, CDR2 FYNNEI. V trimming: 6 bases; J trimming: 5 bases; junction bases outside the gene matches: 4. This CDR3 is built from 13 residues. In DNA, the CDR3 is TGTGCCAGCAGCGATGACAGGGATCAGCCCCAGCATTTT. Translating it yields CASSDDRDQPQHF. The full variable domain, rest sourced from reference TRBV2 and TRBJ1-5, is EPEVTQTPSHQVTQMGQEVILRCVPISNHLYFYWYRQILGQKVEFLVSFYNNEISEKSEIFDDQFSVERPDGSNFTLKIRSTKLEDSAMYFCASSDDRDQPQHFGDGTRLSIL.

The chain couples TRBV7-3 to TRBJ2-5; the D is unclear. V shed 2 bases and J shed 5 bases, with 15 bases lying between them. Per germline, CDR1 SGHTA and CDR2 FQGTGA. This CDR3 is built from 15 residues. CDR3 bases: TGTGCCAGCAGCTTAGGCTTGTCTAGATCGGAGACCCAGTACTTC. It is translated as CASSLGLSRSETQYF.

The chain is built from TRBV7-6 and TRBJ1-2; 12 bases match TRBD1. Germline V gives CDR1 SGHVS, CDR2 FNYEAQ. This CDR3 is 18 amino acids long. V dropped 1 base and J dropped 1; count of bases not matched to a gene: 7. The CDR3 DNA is TGTGCCAGCAGCTTAGTGGGGACAGGGGGCCAGGGTAACTATGGCTACACCTTC. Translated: CASSLVGTGGQGNYGYTF.

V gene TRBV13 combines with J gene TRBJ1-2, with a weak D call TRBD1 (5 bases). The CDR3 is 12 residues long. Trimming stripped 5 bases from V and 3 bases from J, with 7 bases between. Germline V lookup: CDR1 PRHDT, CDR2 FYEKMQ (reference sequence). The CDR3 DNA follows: TGTGCCAGCAGCCGGGGCGACTATGGCTACACCTTC. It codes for CASSRGDYGYTF.

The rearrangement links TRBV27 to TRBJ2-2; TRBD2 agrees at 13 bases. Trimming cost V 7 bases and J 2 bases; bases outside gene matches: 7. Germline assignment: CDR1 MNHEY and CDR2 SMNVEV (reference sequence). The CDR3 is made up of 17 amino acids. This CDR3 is CASTPRTSGGNTGELFF. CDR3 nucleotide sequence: TGTGCCAGCACCCCAAGGACTAGCGGGGGAAACACCGGGGAGCTGTTTTTT.

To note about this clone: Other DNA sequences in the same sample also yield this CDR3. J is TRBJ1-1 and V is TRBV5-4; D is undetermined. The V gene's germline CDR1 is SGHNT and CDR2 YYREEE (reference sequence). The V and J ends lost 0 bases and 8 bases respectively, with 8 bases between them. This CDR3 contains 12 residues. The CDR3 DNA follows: TGTGCCAGCAGCTTGGGTGGGAGGGAAGCTTTCTTT. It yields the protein CASSLGGREAFF.

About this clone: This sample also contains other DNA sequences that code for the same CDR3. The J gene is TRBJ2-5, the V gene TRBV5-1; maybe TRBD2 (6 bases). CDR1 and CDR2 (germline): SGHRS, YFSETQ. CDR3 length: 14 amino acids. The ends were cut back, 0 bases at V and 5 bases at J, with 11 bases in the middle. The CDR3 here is CASSLVGSGETQYF. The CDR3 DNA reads TGCGCCAGCAGCTTGGTTGGGAGCGGGGAGACCCAGTACTTC.